These T cell receptor beta chains were read from a single sample in a study of PD-1 blockade in mismatch repair-deficient tumors. Data came from immunoSEQ multiplex PCR; TCRdb stores just in-frame clones and leaves some out. The sample contains about 100,000 clones, 70% to 85% of which appear only once. The material was peripheral blood, obtained roughly 35 weeks after starting pembrolizumab. These TCRs come from an adult with mismatch repair-deficient cancer. CDR3s include the opening cysteine and the closing phenylalanine or tryptophan. Each record gives: D gene, clone size, J gene, V gene, CDR3 DNA, CDR3 protein. The D gene is left open where the match is weak. Some rows mark clone size as missing; the rest say once, few, many or name a class of expanded clone.

- | - | TRBJ1-1 | TRBV5-1 | TGCGCCAGCAGCCGAAAGACAGGTTACACGAACACTGAAGCTTTCTTT | CASSRKTGYTNTEAFF
- | - | TRBJ1-5 | TRBV2 | TGTGCCAGCAGTGAAGCGGGGTATGGCAATCAGCCCCAGCATTTT | CASSEAGYGNQPQHF
- | - | TRBJ2-2 | TRBV6-5 | TGTGCCAGCAAAAAAACCGGGACGGCTTATGGGGAGCTGTTTTTT | CASKKTGTAYGELFF
- | - | TRBJ1-2 | TRBV18 | TGTGCCAGCTCACCAGACGGTAACTCGGCTTTGTATGGCTACACCTTC | CASSPDGNSALYGYTF
- | - | TRBJ1-1 | TRBV5-1 | TGCGCCAGCAGCTTGATTGGCAGAGAAGCTTTCTTT | CASSLIGREAFF
- | - | TRBJ2-5 | TRBV14 | TGTGCCAGCAGCCAAAGGCTAGCCGGTGAGACCCAGTACTTC | CASSQRLAGETQYF
TRBD2 | few | TRBJ2-2 | TRBV5-8 | TGTGCCAGCAGCTTCCCTACTAGCGGTCGAGACACCGGGGAGCTGTTTTTT | CASSFPTSGRDTGELFF
- | - | TRBJ2-7 | TRBV5-1 | TGCGCCAGCAGCTTGGCCTCCGGGACGGTCCGGGAGCAGTACTTC | CASSLASGTVREQYF
- | - | TRBJ1-1 | TRBV7-9 | TGTGCCAGCAGCTGGGCGGTAGGGCCGGACGAAGCTTTCTTT | CASSWAVGPDEAFF
- | once | TRBJ2-1 | TRBV11-3 | TGTGCCAGCAGCCACTTTTGGCCCGACAATGAGCAGTTCTTC | CASSHFWPDNEQFF
- | few | TRBJ2-7 | TRBV10-3 | TGTGCCATCGGGCCAGGGGACGAGCAGTACTTC | CAIGPGDEQYF
- | - | TRBJ1-1 | TRBV6-5 | TGTGCCAGCCGCCGAAGACAGGTAAACACTGAAGCTTTCTTT | CASRRRQVNTEAFF
TRBD2 | once | TRBJ2-5 | TRBV5-1 | TGCGCCAGCCGGACTAGCGGTTTCCAAGAGACCCAGTACTTC | CASRTSGFQETQYF
TRBD1 | few | TRBJ1-2 | TRBV4-2 | TGTGCCAGCAGCCCCGACAGGGGAGACCAGGGTGGCTACACCTTC | CASSPDRGDQGGYTF
TRBD1 | - | TRBJ2-1 | TRBV7-8 | TGTGCCAGCACCACCGGGATCCTTGGGACAGGTAACAATGAGCAGTTCTTC | CASTTGILGTGNNEQFF
TRBD1 | - | TRBJ2-5 | TRBV27 | TGTGCCAGCAGTCCTAGCCCCGGACAGGGGCAGACCCAGTACTTC | CASSPSPGQGQTQYF
- | - | TRBJ2-3 | TRBV9 | TGTGCCAGCAGCGTAGAGTCAGCGGCCCCAGATACGCAGTATTTT | CASSVESAAPDTQYF
- | - | TRBJ2-4 | TRBV29-1 | TGCAGCGTTGAAGAAGCAGGGAAAAACATTCAGTACTTC | CSVEEAGKNIQYF
- | - | TRBJ2-1 | TRBV5-1 | TGCGCCAGCAGCTTGGTTCTGTTGCCGAACAATGAGCAGTTCTTC | CASSLVLLPNNEQFF
TRBD1 | - | TRBJ1-1 | TRBV11-3 | TGTGCCAGCAGCTTAAGGGACAGGGACACTGAAGCTTTCTTT | CASSLRDRDTEAFF
TRBD2 | - | TRBJ2-1 | TRBV7-3 | TGTGCCAGCAGCTTAGCTCCACTAGCGGGAGTCGCCAATGAGCAGTTCTTC | CASSLAPLAGVANEQFF
- | - | TRBJ1-5 | TRBV19 | TGTGCCAGTAGTAGGGCTTTCGGGGTCGACAATCAGCCCCAGCATTTT | CASSRAFGVDNQPQHF
TRBD1 | - | TRBJ1-1 | TRBV7-3 | TGTGCCAGCAGCTTGGACAGGGTGAACACTGAAGCTTTCTTT | CASSLDRVNTEAFF
- | - | TRBJ2-1 | TRBV7-2 | TGTGCCAGCAGCCTGGGGGGCGGGATAGGGCACAATGAGCAGTTCTTC | CASSLGGGIGHNEQFF
- | - | TRBJ2-3 | TRBV6-5 | TGTGCCAGCAGTTATGCAGGGGTGACAGATACGCAGTATTTT | CASSYAGVTDTQYF
- | - | TRBJ2-5 | TRBV6-6 | TGTGCCAGCAGTTACCAGGGCTGGGAGACCCAGTACTTC | CASSYQGWETQYF
- | - | TRBJ1-2 | TRBV5-1 | TGCGCCAGCAGCTCCAATGACCGCCGCTATGGCTACACCTTC | CASSSNDRRYGYTF
TRBD2 | - | TRBJ2-5 | TRBV19 | TGTGCCAGTAGTATCCAAGCGGGAGGGCACGAGACCCAGTACTTC | CASSIQAGGHETQYF
TRBD1 | - | TRBJ1-4 | TRBV7-9 | TGTGCCAGCAGCAAAGGACAGGGGGCGAGTGAAAAACTGTTTTTT | CASSKGQGASEKLFF
- | - | TRBJ2-7 | TRBV7-9 | TGTGCCAGCAGCTTAGGTGAGATTTACGAGCAGTACTTC | CASSLGEIYEQYF
TRBD1 | - | TRBJ1-2 | TRBV9 | TGTGCCAGCAGCGAACTGGGACAGAACTATGGCTACACCTTC | CASSELGQNYGYTF
- | - | TRBJ1-4 | TRBV27 | TGTGCCAGCAGTTCCCCCAATGAAAAACTGTTTTTT | CASSSPNEKLFF
- | - | TRBJ2-7 | TRBV4-1 | TGCGCCAGCAGCCGCCCGGGACTCCCCTACGAGCAGTACTTC | CASSRPGLPYEQYF
- | - | TRBJ2-7 | TRBV11-1 | TGTGCCAGCAGCTTAGCTCCTCGGGGATGGCACGAGCAGTACTTC | CASSLAPRGWHEQYF
TRBD2 | - | TRBJ2-5 | TRBV6-1 | TGTGCCAGCAGTGAAGCGCGAGTGGCGGGAGGATTGGAGACCCAGTACTTC | CASSEARVAGGLETQYF
- | - | TRBJ2-7 | TRBV6-6 | TGTGCCAGCAGTTACGCGGACGAGCAGTACTTC | CASSYADEQYF
TRBD2 | - | TRBJ2-7 | TRBV19 | TGTGCCAGTAGTATTTCTAGCGGGAGCTCCGAGCAGTACTTC | CASSISSGSSEQYF
- | - | TRBJ1-3 | TRBV19 | TGTGCCAGTAGTATCGCGAGGGATCGACGTGACACCATATATTTT | CASSIARDRRDTIYF
- | - | TRBJ1-1 | TRBV5-4 | TGTGCCAGCAGCTACGACAGACAGATTATGAACACTGAAGCTTTCTTT | CASSYDRQIMNTEAFF
- | - | TRBJ1-2 | TRBV19 | TGTGCCAGTAGCCTCCGCCGGGAGGTTAACTATGGCTACACCTTC | CASSLRREVNYGYTF
TRBD2 | - | TRBJ2-1 | TRBV11-2 | TGTGCCAGCAGCAGTAGCGGGTCCTTATACAATGAGCAGTTCTTC | CASSSSGSLYNEQFF
- | - | TRBJ1-2 | TRBV18 | TGTGCCAGCTCACGTACCTCTGGGGATGGCTACACCTTC | CASSRTSGDGYTF